These 19 T cell receptor beta chains share one sample of origin, sequenced in a study of blood T cell repertoires in COVID-19. Sequencing was performed with immunoSEQ multiplex PCR; in TCRdb, only in-frame clones are kept and a portion is missing. The top ten clones hold approximately 2.1% of a sample with about 120,000 clones, around four fifths of them seen once. Sequencing used peripheral blood. These receptors originate from a young man with acute or convalescent COVID-19.

This chain joins TRBV5-4 and TRBJ1-1; D gene ambiguous. This CDR3 spans 15 amino acids. V was shortened by 0 bases and J by 3 bases, with 12 bases between the two germline ends. Germline V CDR1 and CDR2: SGHNT, YYREEE (reference sequence). CDR3 sequence reads: CASSLAGGGYTEAFF. The CDR3 DNA is TGTGCCAGCAGCTTGGCCGGCGGCGGCTACACTGAAGCTTTCTTT.

This chain joins TRBV6-4 and TRBJ1-4; a weak D match, TRBD1 (6 bases). This CDR3 region has 15 residues. Between the trimmed V and J ends, which lost 5 bases and 5 bases, there was a span of 15 bases. The germline CDR1 and CDR2 sequences are MRHNA and SNTAGT. The CDR3 here is CASSITGGANEKLFF. CDR3 sequence (DNA): TGTGCCAGCAGTATAACGGGGGGCGCGAATGAAAAACTGTTTTTT.

The table lists this clone with a few counts. The V call is TRBV19, the J call TRBJ2-2, with 10 bases aligning to TRBD2. V shed 7 bases, J shed 8 bases, and the junction held 13 bases outside the gene matches. This CDR3 is 16 amino acids long. Germline V gene data show CDR1 as LNHDA and CDR2 as SQIVND (reference sequence). For the CDR3, the DNA is TGTGCCAGTACGAGGCGTCTAGCGGGAGAGCCTGGGGAGCTGTTTTTT. Translating gives CASTRRLAGEPGELFF.

This clone came up once. The V and J genes are TRBV7-2 and TRBJ2-2; TRBD1 matches 8 bases. The ends lost 4 bases at V and 5 bases at J; junction bases unmatched: 3. The germline V gene has CDR1 SGHTA and CDR2 FQGNSA. The CDR3 loop spans 14 amino acids. CDR3 in amino acids: CASSYRGLTGELFF. For the CDR3, the DNA is TGTGCCAGCAGCTACAGGGGGTTGACCGGGGAGCTGTTTTTT.

The count of this clone is one. This chain links TRBV19 with TRBJ2-1; TRBD2 aligns across 8 bases. The trim removed 4 bases at V and 10 bases at J, leaving 12 bases unmatched. This CDR3 has 15 amino acids. CDR1 and CDR2 from the germline V gene are LNHDA and SQIVND (reference sequence). This chain's CDR3 is CASSTLAAGGSEQFF. In nucleotides, the CDR3 is TGTGCCAGTAGTACCCTGGCTGCGGGGGGATCGGAGCAGTTCTTC.

The chain links TRBV6-2 or TRBV6-3 to TRBJ1-5; possible D gene TRBD1, 5 bases. The length of the CDR3 is 17 residues. Germline CDR1 and CDR2: MNHEY and SVGEGT. The ends were cut back, 1 base at V and 8 bases at J, with 21 bases in the middle. CDR3 loop: CASSYLAQQTPGEPQHF. The CDR3 DNA reads as TGTGCCAGCAGTTACTTGGCCCAACAAACCCCGGGGGAGCCCCAGCATTTT.

Only one count was recorded for this clone. CDR3 DNA: TGTGCCAGTAGTACTGACAGGGAAACCGGGGAGCTGTTTTTT. Its protein product is CASSTDRETGELFF. The V and J genes are TRBV19 and TRBJ2-2; 7 bases are shared with TRBD1. This CDR3 is 14 amino acids long. The germline gives CDR1 LNHDA, CDR2 SQIVND (reference sequence). Germline trimming cut 4 bases from V and 5 bases from J; bases unmatched to any gene: 4.

This clone was picked up one time. The chain employs TRBV10-3 and TRBJ1-1; 9 nucleotides align to TRBD1. From germline, CDR1 is ENHRY and CDR2 SYGVKD. CDR3 length equals 18 residues. Trimming removed 6 bases from V and 5 bases from J; junction bases left unmatched: 19. Here the CDR3 DNA reads TGTGCCATCAGGACCTGGAAAAAGGGACAGGGCATTAGGACTGAAGCTTTCTTT. Translating it yields CAIRTWKKGQGIRTEAFF.

The V gene is TRBV7-8, the J gene TRBJ2-1; D possibly corresponds to TRBD2 (6 bases). The CDR3 is 14 amino acids. CDR1 SGHVS and CDR2 FQNEAQ come from the germline V gene. V shed 5 bases and J shed 3 bases, with 11 bases lying between them. The chain's CDR3 is CASSPWRGYNEQFF. The CDR3 DNA reads TGTGCCAGCAGCCCCTGGAGGGGCTACAATGAGCAGTTCTTC. Variable domain in full (rest from reference TRBV7-8 and TRBJ2-1): GAGVSQSPRYKVAKRGQDVALRCDPISGHVSLFWYQQALGQGPEFLTYFQNEAQLDKSGLPSDRFFAERPEGSVSTLKIQRTQQEDSAVYLCASSPWRGYNEQFFGPGTRLTVL.

This sequence joins TRBV10-1 and TRBJ1-2; 8 bases fit TRBD1. CDR3 size: 18 residues. Germline CDR1 is WNHNN and CDR2 is SYGVQD (reference sequence). With 0 bases clipped from V and 8 bases from J, the junction kept 17 bases outside the gene matches. The CDR3 DNA follows: TGCGCCAGCAGTGAGTCGAAGTGGACAGGGAAGGTTGAGGGAGGCTACACCTTC. Protein: CASSESKWTGKVEGGYTF.

In the case of this clone: The junction and the germline gene differ at one end; a read error may be behind it. The chain is built from TRBV12-3 or TRBV12-4 and TRBJ1-2; D uncertain. The CDR3 extends over 11 amino acids. The CDR3 DNA reads as TGTGCCAGCAGTTGGGGAGGAAAGGTCGGATTC. It is translated as CASSWGGKVGF.

Note on this clone: Other DNA sequences in the same sample also yield this CDR3. The chain couples TRBV27 to TRBJ2-7, with a weak D call TRBD1 (6 bases). In germline, CDR1 is MNHEY, CDR2 SMNVEV (reference sequence). This CDR3 is 13 amino acids long. V lost 6 bases, J lost 1 base, and 10 bases lay in between. The CDR3 bases are TGTGCCAGCAGCCTAAGGGGGTCCTACGAGCAGTACTTC. Protein product: CASSLRGSYEQYF.

This clone is a singleton in its sample. This chain connects TRBV2 to TRBJ1-1, with 8 bases fitting TRBD1. Germline CDR1 SNHLY, CDR2 FYNNEI. Unmatched junction bases numbered 12, after V lost 7 bases and J lost 11 bases. This CDR3 comprises 13 residues. CDR3 in amino acids: CASKDLDRENAFF. The CDR3 region has the DNA TGTGCCAGCAAAGACCTGGACAGGGAGAATGCTTTCTTT.

The chain's CDR3 is CASALALDTEAFF. CDR3 nucleotide sequence: TGTGCCAGCGCCCTGGCCCTTGACACTGAAGCTTTCTTT. The chain joins TRBV9 to TRBJ1-1; D not resolved. Trimming left V 7 bases short and J 3 bases short, with 13 bases between. This CDR3 has 13 amino acids. The germline V gene has CDR1 SGDLS and CDR2 YYNGEE. The whole variable domain, filled in from reference TRBV9 and TRBJ1-1, reads DSGVTQTPKHLITATGQRVTLRCSPRSGDLSVYWYQQSLDQGLQFLIQYYNGEERAKGNILERFSAQQFPDLHSELNLSSLELGDSALYFCASALALDTEAFFGQGTRLTVV.

This clone was seen once. Its ends do not fully match the called genes, so a read error is possible. The chain is built from TRBV11-3 and TRBJ1-6; D is unresolved. Germline lookup yields CDR1 SGHNT and CDR2 YENEEA. This CDR3 comprises 13 residues. CDR3 in amino acids: CASSIDRNSPLHF. CDR3 nucleotides: TGTGCCAGCAGCATAGACCGGAATTCACCCCTCCACTTT.

The V call is TRBV5-6, the J call TRBJ2-3; 7 bases map to TRBD2. The CDR3 loop spans 13 amino acids. Germline loops: CDR1 SGHDT, CDR2 YYEEEE. After removal of 4 bases from V and 13 bases from J, the junction contained 12 bases not matched to a gene. CDR3 residues: CASSLGGTPPKYF. The CDR3 DNA sequence: TGTGCCAGCAGCCTGGGGGGGACTCCACCGAAGTATTTT.

The V and J genes are TRBV18 and TRBJ1-2, with a weak D call TRBD1 (6 bases). Trimming removed 3 bases at V and 0 bases at J, with 11 bases between. This CDR3 is built from 15 residues. Germline CDR1 KGHSH, CDR2 LQKENI. The CDR3 region has the DNA TGTGCCAGCTCACCGTCGACAGGTCCTAACTATGGCTACACCTTC. Amino acids: CASSPSTGPNYGYTF.

V is TRBV19 and J is TRBJ2-5; the match to TRBD2 covers 11 bases. The CDR3 is 17 residues long. Germline values: CDR1 LNHDA, CDR2 SQIVND (reference sequence). J gave up 5 bases and V 0 bases, and 8 bases lay outside the gene matches. The CDR3 DNA is TGTGCCAGTAGTATAGATGGGACTAGCGGTTCCGTGGAGACCCAGTACTTC. Amino acids: CASSIDGTSGSVETQYF.

This chain uses TRBV4-1 with TRBJ1-1; D gene uncertain. The CDR3 contains 17 residues. V was trimmed by 5 bases and J by 3 bases, leaving 22 bases between them. Germline V gene sequence: CDR1 MGHRA, CDR2 YSYEKL. CDR3 bases: TGCGCCAGCAGCGATCTGTGGGCCCATTCAACGGACACTGAAGCTTTCTTT. Translated, it gives CASSDLWAHSTDTEAFF.